The next 28 T cell receptor beta chains were all read from a single sample in a study of technical replicates of blood from several donors. Assay used: immunoSEQ multiplex PCR; TCRdb lists only in-frame clones, some missing. Here the sample spans 60,000 to 90,000 clones, about 97% being singletons. The sequenced material came from T cells isolated from PBMCs. The origin of the receptors is a human donor in good health.

The chain is built from TRBV7-9 and TRBJ2-3; possibly TRBD1 for D (5 bases). The V end was cut by 6 bases, the J end by 8 bases, with 15 bases between. The CDR3 runs 13 residues. Germline V gives CDR1 SEHNR, CDR2 FQNEAQ (reference sequence). CDR3 DNA: TGTGCCAGCAGAGCTCAGGGTCTGGGTACGCAGTATTTT. Translating gives CASRAQGLGTQYF.

The chain joins TRBV6-1 to TRBJ1-2, with a possible D match to TRBD1 (5 bases). V was trimmed by 5 bases and J by 8 bases, leaving 18 bases between them. Germline CDR1 MNHNS, CDR2 SASEGT. The CDR3 is 14 residues long. The CDR3 protein is CASSLDSRSAGYTF. For the CDR3, the DNA is TGTGCCAGCAGTCTAGACAGCCGCTCTGCGGGCTACACCTTC.

This clone was counted a single time. CDR3 loop: CASSGSYNEQFF. Here the CDR3 DNA reads TGTGCCAGCTCAGGGTCTTACAATGAGCAGTTCTTC. The chain has TRBV7-9 and TRBJ2-1; D might be TRBD1 (5 bases). Trimming took 8 bases from V and 4 from J, leaving 9 bases between them. Germline V gives CDR1 SEHNR, CDR2 FQNEAQ (reference sequence). The CDR3 length is 12 residues.

The V call is TRBV7-8, the J call TRBJ1-5; no definite D call. This CDR3 has 12 residues. CDR1 SGHVS and CDR2 FQNEAQ come from the germline V gene. Trimming pared 10 bases from V and 0 bases from J, leaving 7 bases between. CDR3 bases: TGTGCCACCGCGATTAGCAATCAGCCCCAGCATTTT. This encodes CATAISNQPQHF.

This chain links TRBV5-1 with TRBJ2-1; the D gene is possibly TRBD2 (5 bases). Germline lookup yields CDR1 SGHRS and CDR2 YFSETQ. The CDR3 loop spans 16 amino acids. Trimming stripped 4 bases from V and 1 base from J, with 15 bases between. The CDR3 is CASSTWAGGSYNEQFF. Written as DNA, the CDR3 is TGCGCCAGCAGCACCTGGGCGGGCGGTTCCTACAATGAGCAGTTCTTC.

The J gene is TRBJ1-1, the V gene TRBV10-3; D not certain. The V gene's germline CDR1 is ENHRY and CDR2 SYGVKD. CDR3 length: 16 residues. The germline V and J ends were trimmed by 6 bases and 1 base, with 18 bases remaining between them. The CDR3 loop reads CAISQTATRPNTEAFF. CDR3 DNA: TGTGCCATCAGCCAGACTGCAACTCGCCCGAACACTGAAGCTTTCTTT.

The gene calls are TRBV4-1 and TRBJ1-4; the D gene is possibly TRBD1 (6 bases). Germline loops: CDR1 MGHRA, CDR2 YSYEKL. This CDR3 is 17 amino acids long. V was clipped by 3 bases and J by 5 bases, with 19 bases between them. CDR3: CASSQTIRQAPNEKLFF. CDR3 nucleotide sequence: TGCGCCAGCAGCCAGACTATCCGACAGGCTCCAAATGAAAAACTGTTTTTT.

This chain connects TRBV20-1 to TRBJ2-3; weak D call: TRBD2 (6 bases). Trimming took off 5 bases at V and 5 bases at J, with 8 bases between the two ends. CDR3 length: 11 residues. Germline CDR1 and CDR2: DFQATT and SNEGSKA (reference sequence). In DNA, the CDR3 is TGCAGTGCTTTTAGCGGAGATACGCAGTATTTT. As protein: CSAFSGDTQYF.

This clone has only one observation. The chain has TRBV7-9 and TRBJ2-2, with D unclear. Germline V gives CDR1 SEHNR, CDR2 FQNEAQ (reference sequence). CDR3 length: 14 amino acids. V lost 4 bases and J 2 bases, leaving 8 bases between the germline ends. In nucleotides, the CDR3 is TGTGCCAGCAGCTCCGCAGGTAACACCGGGGAGCTGTTTTTT. Encoded protein: CASSSAGNTGELFF.

The rearrangement joins TRBV13 to TRBJ2-7; 8 positions match TRBD2. CDR3 length: 17 residues. Germline V CDR1 and CDR2: PRHDT, FYEKMQ (reference sequence). The V and J ends lost 5 bases and 3 bases, in that order; junction bases with no gene match: 15. The CDR3 sequence: CASSPRRGLGGFYEQYF. In DNA, the CDR3 is TGTGCCAGCAGCCCCAGGAGGGGACTAGGAGGCTTCTACGAGCAGTACTTC. Combining the CDR3 with reference TRBV13 and TRBJ2-7 gives the whole variable domain AAGVIQSPRHLIKEKRETATLKCYPIPRHDTVYWYQQGPGQDPQFLISFYEKMQSDKGSIPDRFSAQQFSDYHSELNMSSLELGDSALYFCASSPRRGLGGFYEQYFGPGTRLTVT.

The chain links TRBV7-6 to TRBJ2-7; 9 bases align to TRBD2. V shed 1 base, J shed 5 bases, and the junction held 6 bases outside the gene matches. The CDR3 runs 15 residues. CDR1 is SGHVS, CDR2 FNYEAQ, per germline. The CDR3 sequence is CASSLEAGGRDEQYF. CDR3 bases: TGTGCCAGCAGCTTAGAGGCGGGAGGGCGCGACGAGCAGTACTTC.

The V and J genes are TRBV2 and TRBJ1-2; a weak D match, TRBD1 (5 bases). CDR1 and CDR2 (germline): SNHLY, FYNNEI. The CDR3 spans 11 residues. Trimming cost V 6 bases and J 4 bases, with 6 bases left between them. The CDR3 spells CASRTAYGYTF. The DNA for the CDR3 is TGTGCCAGCAGGACAGCCTATGGCTACACCTTC. Combining the CDR3 with reference TRBV2 and TRBJ1-2 gives the whole variable domain EPEVTQTPSHQVTQMGQEVILRCVPISNHLYFYWYRQILGQKVEFLVSFYNNEISEKSEIFDDQFSVERPDGSNFTLKIRSTKLEDSAMYFCASRTAYGYTFGSGTRLTVV.

CDR3 DNA: TGTGCCAGCAGCTTGACAGGGATAGGGTACAATGAGCAGTTCTTC. Amino acid sequence: CASSLTGIGYNEQFF. The rearrangement uses TRBV5-4 and TRBJ2-1; maybe TRBD1 (6 bases). The CDR3 is made up of 15 amino acids. From germline, CDR1 is SGHNT and CDR2 YYREEE (reference sequence). Between the trimmed V and J ends, which lost 1 base and 4 bases, there was a span of 12 bases.

The rearrangement joins TRBV18 to TRBJ2-7, with a possible D match to TRBD2 (6 bases). V lost 5 bases and J lost 8, with 16 bases in between. The CDR3 is 13 amino acids. Per germline, CDR1 KGHSH and CDR2 LQKENI. The CDR3 DNA is TGTGCCAGCTCATTAGGGAGGAATAGAAAGCAGTACTTC. This sequence encodes CASSLGRNRKQYF.

This chain links TRBV11-1 with TRBJ2-2, with TRBD2 matching over 9 bases. This CDR3 is 17 amino acids long. The germline V gene encodes CDR1 SGHAT and CDR2 FQDESV (reference sequence). V was clipped by 1 base and J by 3 bases; unmatched bases: 6. CDR3 nucleotide sequence: TGTGCCAGCAGCTTAGGAGCGGGGGGCCAATACACCGGGGAGCTGTTTTTT. Residues: CASSLGAGGQYTGELFF.

The rearrangement links TRBV9 to TRBJ1-1; 7 bases line up with TRBD1. Germline assignment: CDR1 SGDLS and CDR2 YYNGEE. V shed 3 bases and J 4 bases; nucleotides not matched to a gene: 6. This CDR3 spans 14 amino acids. This CDR3 reads CASSATGVGTEAFF. The CDR3, as DNA: TGTGCCAGCAGCGCAACAGGGGTGGGCACTGAAGCTTTCTTT.

CDR3 residues: CASSVTSGRFTGELFF. CDR3 bases: TGCGCCAGCAGCGTGACTAGCGGGAGGTTCACCGGGGAGCTGTTTTTT. The chain is built from TRBV5-1 and TRBJ2-2; the match to TRBD2 covers 13 bases. This CDR3 spans 16 amino acids. V shed 4 bases, J shed 4 bases, and the junction held 4 bases outside the gene matches. Germline CDR1 is SGHRS and CDR2 is YFSETQ.

The chain joins TRBV2 to TRBJ1-1; no clear D gene. The CDR3 is made up of 14 amino acids. The germline CDR1 and CDR2 sequences are SNHLY and FYNNEI. The V gene lost 6 bases and the J gene lost 4 bases, with 15 bases spanning the gap. The DNA for the CDR3 is TGTGCCAGCAGGCCCCAGCGAGGAGGCACTGAAGCTTTCTTT. Protein: CASRPQRGGTEAFF. Complete variable domain (other parts from reference TRBV2 and TRBJ1-1): EPEVTQTPSHQVTQMGQEVILRCVPISNHLYFYWYRQILGQKVEFLVSFYNNEISEKSEIFDDQFSVERPDGSNFTLKIRSTKLEDSAMYFCASRPQRGGTEAFFGQGTRLTVV.

The rearrangement joins TRBV4-1 to TRBJ2-1, with TRBD1 matching 7 bases. The CDR3 loop spans 16 amino acids. The junction had 9 bases not matched to a gene; V was cut back by 3 bases and J by 4 bases. The germline V gene encodes CDR1 MGHRA and CDR2 YSYEKL. In DNA, the CDR3 is TGCGCCAGCAGCCAGACTCCCGGGACAGCTTACAATGAGCAGTTCTTC. It codes for CASSQTPGTAYNEQFF.

The CDR3: CASSLLVQGAGNTIYF. The CDR3 region has the DNA TGTGCCAGCAGCTTACTCGTACAGGGGGCTGGAAACACCATATATTTT. The chain couples TRBV7-6 to TRBJ1-3; 8 bases align to TRBD1. The CDR3 sequence is 16 residues long. In germline, CDR1 is SGHVS, CDR2 FNYEAQ. V was clipped by 2 bases and J by 2 bases; unmatched bases: 5.

This clone has just one count. This chain connects TRBV7-8 to TRBJ2-3; 8 nucleotides agree with TRBD2. V shed 5 bases, J shed 1 base, and the junction held 5 bases outside the gene matches. Germline CDR1 SGHVS, CDR2 FQNEAQ. The CDR3 is 15 residues long. The CDR3 nucleotides read TGTGCCAGCAGCGCGTACGGGGGGGGCACAGATACGCAGTATTTT. This sequence encodes CASSAYGGGTDTQYF.

The CDR3 bases are TGTGCCAGCAGCTTGCAACAGGCCGAGCAGTTCTTC. Protein sequence: CASSLQQAEQFF. The chain combines TRBV5-4 with TRBJ2-1; D possibly corresponds to TRBD1 (5 bases). CDR1 and CDR2 from the germline V gene are SGHNT and YYREEE (reference sequence). CDR3 length equals 12 residues. Between the trimmed V and J ends, which lost 1 base and 10 bases, there was a span of 9 bases.

V usage is TRBV27 and J usage is TRBJ1-2; no clear D gene. V was pared by 8 bases and J by 2 bases, with 21 bases between. The CDR3 has 16 amino acids. CDR1 MNHEY and CDR2 SMNVEV come from the germline V gene (reference sequence). DNA of the CDR3: TGTGCCAGCGTATCCACCCCCCTGGAGGCGAACTATGGCTACACCTTC. This encodes CASVSTPLEANYGYTF.

This clone was seen only once. The V gene is TRBV5-4, the J gene TRBJ2-7; a possible D gene is TRBD2 (6 bases). Germline-derived CDR1 and CDR2 are SGHNT and YYREEE (reference sequence). Trimming pared 4 bases from V and 6 bases from J, leaving 14 bases between. This CDR3 comprises 13 residues. CDR3 sequence reads: CASSVGVGGEQYF. The CDR3 DNA is TGTGCCAGCAGCGTGGGCGTGGGGGGCGAGCAGTACTTC. The full variable domain, in which reference TRBV5-4 and TRBJ2-7 provide the parts outside the CDR3, is ETGVTQSPTHLIKTRGQQVTLRCSSQSGHNTVSWYQQALGQGPQFIFQYYREEENGRGNFPPRFSGLQFPNYSSELNVNALELDDSALYLCASSVGVGGEQYFGPGTRLTVT.

This sequence joins TRBV5-1 and TRBJ2-3; D gene unclear. V lost 0 bases and J 1 base, leaving 6 bases between the germline ends. The CDR3 runs to 14 residues. Germline loops: CDR1 SGHRS, CDR2 YFSETQ. The chain's CDR3 is CASSLARRTDTQYF. In DNA form, the CDR3 reads TGCGCCAGCAGCTTGGCGAGGCGCACAGATACGCAGTATTTT.

The chain couples TRBV19 to TRBJ2-7; a possible D gene is TRBD2 (6 bases). V dropped 3 bases and J dropped 2 bases, with 8 bases sitting between them. Germline V gene lookup returns CDR1 LNHDA and CDR2 SQIVND (reference sequence). This CDR3 is 13 amino acids long. The CDR3: CASSIGGAYEQYF. The CDR3 nucleotides read TGTGCCAGTAGTATCGGAGGGGCCTACGAGCAGTACTTC.

The rearrangement joins TRBV11-3 to TRBJ1-1; TRBD1 might be the D (6 bases). The germline CDR1 and CDR2 sequences are SGHNT and YENEEA. The CDR3 has 14 residues. V lost 4 bases and J lost 3, with 12 bases in between. CDR3 region: CASSYRQADTEAFF. The CDR3, as DNA: TGTGCCAGCAGCTATCGACAGGCCGACACTGAAGCTTTCTTT.

The chain recombines TRBV5-1 with TRBJ1-1, with 7 bases that match TRBD1. Trimming at V came to 3 bases and at J to 2 bases, leaving 13 bases not matched to a gene. Germline V gives CDR1 SGHRS, CDR2 YFSETQ. CDR3 length equals 17 residues. The CDR3 here is CASSSYTGTVVNTEAFF. DNA of the CDR3: TGCGCCAGCAGCTCTTACACCGGGACAGTAGTTAACACTGAAGCTTTCTTT.